Below, 6 T cell receptor beta chains from the same sample are listed, as sequenced in a study of T cell repertoires in cytomegalovirus infection (dated by TCRdb to 2018 to 2020). In the paper's terms, the treatment or condition label means: in vitro stimulation with specific CMV peptide epitopes to enrich CMV-specific T cells. The listed sequencing device is Illumina HiSeq 1500. Through fastp at Q25 and MiXCR, TCRdb rebuilt clones from the public reads, retaining in-frame beta chains. Entries that share a CDR3 protein sequence are merged under the most common genes and DNA. For this sample the table gives approximately 910,000 distinct CDR3 sequences, of which roughly 30% were detected only once. Around 15% of the sample rests with the top ten. No antigen has been assigned to these receptors. The sample consisted of cultured CD8+ T cells from PBMCs, taken from culture after CMV antigen stimulation. The receptor set was obtained from a human donor in good health (CMV status not recorded). Some clones in this sample may be carry-over from other donors' samples.

This clonotype was counted a few times. The chain uses TRBV5-1 and TRBJ2-5; D is unclear. This CDR3 comprises 15 residues. The germline V and J ends were trimmed by 2 bases and 1 base, with 12 bases remaining between them. CDR1 is SGHRS and CDR2 is YFSETQ in the germline V gene. The CDR3 DNA reads as TGCGCCAGCAGCTTTCTCTTTAACGCCCAAGAGACCCAGTACTTC. This encodes CASSFLFNAQETQYF.

V is TRBV28 and J is TRBJ2-7; weak D call: TRBD2 (5 bases). The CDR3 totals 13 residues. The germline V and J ends were trimmed by 3 bases and 3 bases, with 9 bases remaining between them. Per the germline V gene, CDR1 is MDHEN and CDR2 is SYDVKM. The CDR3 sequence is CASSFDGVYEQYV. Written as DNA, the CDR3 is TGTGCCAGCAGTTTCGACGGGGTCTACGAGCAGTACGTC.

V and J are TRBV19 and TRBJ1-1, with 7 bases matching TRBD1. J was trimmed by 3 bases and V by 6 bases; bases with no gene match: 7. In germline, CDR1 is LNHDA, CDR2 SQIVND (reference sequence). This CDR3 is 14 amino acids long. The CDR3 region has the DNA TGTGCCAGTAGGGACAGGCGGCACTACACTGAAGCTTTCTTT. Translation gives CASRDRRHYTEAFF.

The rearrangement joins TRBV7-6 to TRBJ1-4; D unresolved. The CDR3 spans 13 residues. The germline gives CDR1 SGHVS, CDR2 FNYEAQ. V was shortened by 1 base and J by 5 bases, with 5 bases between the two germline ends. CDR3 DNA: TGTGCCAGCAGCTTAGTTCAAAATGAAAAACTGTTTTTT. Protein: CASSLVQNEKLFF.

The chain has TRBV27 and TRBJ2-3; D call uncertain. This CDR3 has 16 amino acids. The germline V and J ends were trimmed by 2 bases and 0 bases, with 12 bases remaining between them. The germline V gene has CDR1 MNHEY and CDR2 SMNVEV (reference sequence). The CDR3 protein is CASSLLRQDSTDTQYF. In DNA, the CDR3 is TGTGCCAGCAGTTTACTGAGGCAGGATAGCACAGATACGCAGTATTTT.

Comments on this clonotype: At one end, the junction sequence differs from germline, possibly due to a read error. The rearrangement joins TRBV11-3 to TRBJ2-3; TRBD1 matches 7 bases. CDR3 size: 14 residues. In germline, CDR1 is SGHNT, CDR2 YENEEA. CDR3 protein: CTSSTDRGTDTQYF. Written as DNA, the CDR3 is TGTACCAGCAGCACCGACAGGGGCACAGATACGCAGTATTTT.